The 7 T cell receptor beta chains listed next were all sequenced from one sample in a study of cytomegalovirus exposure and HLA in healthy donors. The PCR employed 60 Vbeta primers together with 13 Jbeta primers. Produced via immunoSEQ multiplex PCR; TCRdb's table is partial and in-frame only. The profile shows tens of thousands of clones, 75% of them singletons. Sequenced: PBMCs. These receptors were obtained from a woman between 35 and 50 years old in good health and CMV-seropositive.

CDR3 bases: TGTGCCAGCAGCTTAACCAGGGGGGCCTACGAGCAGTACTTC. Protein sequence: CASSLTRGAYEQYF. J is TRBJ2-7 and V is TRBV11-2; tentative D call: TRBD1 (7 bases). CDR1 and CDR2 from the germline V gene are SGHAT and FQNNGV. V was pared by 2 bases and J by 2 bases, with 10 bases between. The CDR3 length is 14 residues.

The J gene is TRBJ2-1, the V gene TRBV2; maybe TRBD2 (6 bases). This CDR3 is 15 amino acids long. Per the germline V gene, CDR1 is SNHLY and CDR2 is FYNNEI. Trimming took off 7 bases at V and 8 bases at J, with 21 bases between the two ends. CDR3 amino acids: CASTNGGTPGHEQFF. The DNA of the CDR3 is TGTGCCAGCACCAATGGGGGGACGCCAGGCCATGAGCAGTTCTTC.

V gene TRBV5-1 combines with J gene TRBJ2-2; D may be TRBD2 (5 bases). CDR1 and CDR2 from the germline V gene are SGHRS and YFSETQ. V dropped 0 bases and J dropped 3 bases, with 12 bases sitting between them. The CDR3 length is 16 residues. The CDR3 DNA reads as TGCGCCAGCAGCTTGGCCGAAGGGCGGGACACCGGGGAGCTGTTTTTT. Translating gives CASSLAEGRDTGELFF.

V gene TRBV11-2 combines with J gene TRBJ1-2; no definite D call. The CDR3 length is 13 residues. Germline V gene sequence: CDR1 SGHAT, CDR2 FQNNGV. Trimming stripped 4 bases from V and 1 base from J, with 7 bases between. CDR3 amino acids: CASSSSFNYGYTF. The CDR3 DNA reads as TGTGCCAGCAGCTCAAGCTTTAACTATGGCTACACCTTC.

This sequence joins TRBV5-4 and TRBJ2-3; the match to TRBD2 covers 7 bases. The CDR3 extends over 15 amino acids. The germline gives CDR1 SGHNT, CDR2 YYREEE (reference sequence). The ends lost 4 bases at V and 1 base at J; junction bases unmatched: 6. CDR3 amino acids: CASSPWAGGTDTQYF. CDR3 sequence (DNA): TGTGCCAGCAGCCCATGGGCGGGGGGCACAGATACGCAGTATTTT.

The chain couples TRBV5-5 to TRBJ2-7, with D unclear. V was shortened by 2 bases and J by 0 bases, with 6 bases between the two germline ends. Germline CDR1 SGHKS, CDR2 YYEKEE (reference sequence). There are 13 residues in the CDR3. The CDR3 loop is CASSFLSSYEQYF. CDR3 bases: TGTGCCAGCAGCTTCCTGAGCTCCTACGAGCAGTACTTC.

This chain uses TRBV20-1 with TRBJ1-1; 8 bases map to TRBD1. Germline trimming cut 2 bases from V and 8 bases from J; bases unmatched to any gene: 1. The CDR3 consists of 11 residues. CDR1 is DFQATT and CDR2 is SNEGSKA in the germline V gene (reference sequence). CDR3 bases: TGCAGTGCTAGACGACAGGGGGAAGCTTTCTTT. It codes for CSARRQGEAFF.